Reported below is one TCR beta chain. This entry belongs to a study of blood T cell repertoires in COVID-19. Study summary: Acute-phase and convalescent COVID-19 samples originated in the United States, Italy and Spain. PBMCs, B-cell-depleted T cells, or T cells provided the cDNA or gDNA that made up the material.

Original handling: Reference gene primer amplification in the assay estimated nucleated cell counts. Data came from immunoSEQ multiplex PCR; TCRdb stores just in-frame clones and leaves some out. The V and J calls and the clone size are those of that table, but D and trimming were determined from the DNA. The sample has 330,000 or so clones, 80% to 90% seen once. This CDR3 is built from 16 residues. CDR1 is LGHNT and CDR2 is FRNRAP in the germline V gene. Trimming cost V 4 bases and J 6 bases; bases outside gene matches: 13. The sample consisted of peripheral blood. The receptor was derived from a man in his thirties or forties with COVID-19, enrolled during active disease. V is TRBV12-5 and J is TRBJ2-7, with TRBD1 matching over 9 bases. The CDR3 DNA follows: TGTGCTAGTGGTTCACCCCCCGGGACAGGGATCTCCGAGCAGTACTTC. This gives the protein CASGSPPGTGISEQYF.